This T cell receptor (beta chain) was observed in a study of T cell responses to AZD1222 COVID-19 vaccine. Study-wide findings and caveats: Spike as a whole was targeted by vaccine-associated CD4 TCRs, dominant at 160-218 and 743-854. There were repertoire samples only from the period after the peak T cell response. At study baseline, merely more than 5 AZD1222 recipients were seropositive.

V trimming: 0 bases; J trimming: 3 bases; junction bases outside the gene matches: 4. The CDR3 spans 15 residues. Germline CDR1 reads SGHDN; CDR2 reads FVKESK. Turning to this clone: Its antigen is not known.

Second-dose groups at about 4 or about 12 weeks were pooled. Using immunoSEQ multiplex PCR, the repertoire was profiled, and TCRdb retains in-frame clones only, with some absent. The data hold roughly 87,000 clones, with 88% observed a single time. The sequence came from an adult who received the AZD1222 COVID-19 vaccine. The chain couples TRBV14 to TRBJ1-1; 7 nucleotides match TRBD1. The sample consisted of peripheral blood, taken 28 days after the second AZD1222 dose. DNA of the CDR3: TGTGCCAGCAGCCAAGATGAGGGGGCGGACACTGAAGCTTTCTTT. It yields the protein CASSQDEGADTEAFF.